This section outlines one TCR beta chain sequence together with its context. In germline, CDR1 is LNHDA, CDR2 SQIVND (reference sequence). The V gene end was trimmed by 5 bases and the J gene end by 4 bases; junction bases not matched to a gene: 9. CDR3 length equals 15 residues. This record belongs to a study of cytomegalovirus exposure and HLA in healthy donors. Looking at the study overall: The 110 or so validation repertoires used the same platform as the 666 first-cohort repertoires, a later analysis reported.

The data were produced by immunoSEQ multiplex PCR, yet TCRdb's version contains in-frame clones alone and is incomplete. The sample gives 110,000 or so clones, approximately 88% of which show up once; 1.5% to 2% is in the top ten. Sequenced input: PBMCs. V gene TRBV19 combines with J gene TRBJ2-5; 8 bases map to TRBD1. This TCR came from a man in his late teens or twenties in good health and CMV-seronegative. CDR3 in DNA: TGTGCCAGTAGTCTGGGGGACAGGACGGGAGAGACCCAGTACTTC. Protein sequence: CASSLGDRTGETQYF.